The 5 T cell receptor beta chains below all came from one sample that was sequenced in a study of cytomegalovirus exposure and HLA in healthy donors. The primer mix had 60 Vbeta and 13 Jbeta primers. Clones were sequenced by immunoSEQ multiplex PCR, and TCRdb holds only the in-frame ones, with some missing. The repertoire holds some 120,000 clones, with 73% as singletons. Sequencing was carried out using PBMCs. These receptor sequences come from a woman in her 40s in good health and CMV-seropositive.

The gene calls are TRBV7-2 and TRBJ2-7; 7 bases are shared with TRBD2. Unmatched junction bases numbered 9, after V lost 5 bases and J lost 2 bases. The CDR3 runs to 15 residues. In germline, CDR1 is SGHTA, CDR2 FQGNSA. This CDR3 reads CASSPRGLGAYEQYF. Here the CDR3 DNA reads TGTGCCAGCAGCCCCCGCGGACTAGGGGCCTACGAGCAGTACTTC.

The genes are TRBV19 and TRBJ2-5; D is ambiguous. V gave up 1 base and J gave up 1 base, with 7 bases separating them. Germline V gene sequence: CDR1 LNHDA, CDR2 SQIVND (reference sequence). The CDR3 length is 14 residues. For the CDR3, the DNA is TGTGCCAGTAGTATAGGGCCAGGCCAAGAGACCCAGTACTTC. Translation gives CASSIGPGQETQYF.

This clone was observed once. The V call is TRBV18, the J call TRBJ2-3, with 8 nucleotides matching TRBD2. V was pared by 6 bases and J by 3 bases, with 8 bases of the junction left unmatched. This CDR3 is 15 amino acids long. Germline loops: CDR1 KGHSH, CDR2 LQKENI. CDR3 residues: CASSWRGARTDTQYF. As DNA, the CDR3 is TGTGCCAGCTCCTGGCGGGGGGCTCGGACAGATACGCAGTATTTT. Full variable domain (missing parts from reference TRBV18 and TRBJ2-3): NAGVMQNPRHLVRRRGQEARLRCSPMKGHSHVYWYRQLPEEGLKFMVYLQKENIIDESGMPKERFSAEFPKEGPSILRIQQVVRGDSAAYFCASSWRGARTDTQYFGPGTRLTVL.

The CDR3 region is CASSFSGTGGMYQPQHF. Here the CDR3 DNA reads TGTGCCAGCAGCTTTAGTGGCACAGGGGGGATGTATCAGCCCCAGCATTTT. The chain joins TRBV5-5 to TRBJ1-5; 8 nucleotides line up with TRBD1. This CDR3 region has 17 residues. In germline, CDR1 is SGHKS, CDR2 YYEKEE (reference sequence). With V trimmed by 2 bases and J by 5 bases, 12 bases remained unmatched.

This chain joins TRBV30 and TRBJ1-4; D is undetermined. The germline CDR1 and CDR2 sequences are GTSNPN and SVGIG (reference sequence). The CDR3 extends over 12 amino acids. V was shortened by 5 bases and J by 5 bases, with 9 bases between the two germline ends. As DNA, the CDR3 is TGTGCCTGGGCAACTTGGAATGAAAAACTGTTTTTT. It codes for CAWATWNEKLFF.